This TCR beta chain was captured in a study of blood T cell repertoires in COVID-19. The wider study: Sites in the United States, Italy and Spain provided acute and convalescent COVID-19 samples.

Authors' data handling: Using reference gene primer amplification, nucleated cell counts were estimated. The method was immunoSEQ multiplex PCR; TCRdb's version includes in-frame clones alone and lacks a portion of them. From that table come the V and J calls and clone size; the DNA was used to work out D and trimming. The sample contains 230,000 or so clones, more than 70% of which appear only once. The CDR3 has 15 residues. V dropped 2 bases and J dropped 7; count of bases not matched to a gene: 1. CDR1 and CDR2 (germline): MNHEY, SMNVEV (reference sequence). Assignment of participants to cohorts was predicated upon participant-reported clinical history.

This chain connects TRBV27 to TRBJ2-1; 14 positions agree with TRBD2. The TCR was taken from a woman aged 40 to 50 with acute COVID-19. The sample comprised PBMCs or T cells enriched from blood (not recorded which). This chain's CDR3 is CASSLGTSGSNEQFF. In nucleotides, the CDR3 is TGTGCCAGCAGTTTAGGGACTAGCGGGAGTAATGAGCAGTTCTTC.